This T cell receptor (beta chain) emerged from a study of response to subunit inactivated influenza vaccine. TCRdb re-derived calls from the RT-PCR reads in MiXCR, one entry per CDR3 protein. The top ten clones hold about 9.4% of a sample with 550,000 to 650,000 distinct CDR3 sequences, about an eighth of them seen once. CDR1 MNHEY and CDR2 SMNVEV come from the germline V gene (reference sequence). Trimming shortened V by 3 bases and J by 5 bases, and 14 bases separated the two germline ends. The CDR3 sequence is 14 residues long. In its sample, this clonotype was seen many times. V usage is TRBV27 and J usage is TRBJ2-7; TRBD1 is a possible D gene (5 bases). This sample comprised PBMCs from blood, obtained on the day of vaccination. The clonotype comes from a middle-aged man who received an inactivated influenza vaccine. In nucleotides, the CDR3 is TGTGCCAGCAGTTTGGCAGGGTATGGACACGAGCAGTACTTC. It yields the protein CASSLAGYGHEQYF.